This T cell receptor (beta chain) originates from a study of cytomegalovirus exposure and HLA in healthy donors. Deletions cut 4 bases from V and 0 bases from J, with 16 bases between. In germline, CDR1 is SEHNR, CDR2 FQNEAQ (reference sequence). The CDR3 extends over 16 amino acids. The repertoire was sequenced with immunoSEQ multiplex PCR; TCRdb's copy has only in-frame clones and lacks some. The profile shows about 130,000 clones, 85% to 90% of them singletons. It was the approximately 120-subject validation cohort, separate from the roughly 700-subject first cohort, to which the donors belonged. Concerning this clone: The target antigen is unknown.

Findings and caveats of the study: The dataset shows that most TCR sequences were rare, while some public TCRs occurred in many donors.

Sequencing was carried out using PBMCs. The rearrangement joins TRBV7-9 to TRBJ2-7, with D tentatively TRBD2 (6 bases). The receptor was isolated from a woman younger than 30 in good health and CMV-seropositive. CDR3 bases: TGTGCCAGCAGCTACCTGGGGGGTCAAAGCTCCTACGAGCAGTACTTC. Its protein is CASSYLGGQSSYEQYF. Full variable domain (outside the CDR3, taken from reference TRBV7-9 and TRBJ2-7): DTGVSQNPRHKITKRGQNVTFRCDPISEHNRLYWYRQTLGQGPEFLTYFQNEAQLEKSRLLSDRFSAERPKGSFSTLEIQRTEQGDSAMYLCASSYLGGQSSYEQYFGPGTRLTVT.